This section outlines one T cell receptor (beta chain) sequence together with its context. The antigen this receptor binds is unknown. No much larger clonotype is one base removed from it; base qualities were not supplied. Libraries were prepared through the immunoSEQ multiplex PCR assay. For the multiplex PCR, a mixture combining 60 forward primers for TCR Vbeta segments and 13 reverse primers for TCR Jbeta segments was used. The CDR3 region of rearranged TCR beta genes was amplified from genomic DNA by a multiplex PCR assay. Amplified TCR beta libraries were sequenced as 87-base-pair reads on the Illumina HiSeq System. In the authors' own workflow: A later analysis counted tens of millions of unique TCR beta chains across the approximately 700 repertoires, and 9.5 million to 11 million of these chains were shared by at least two donors. Raw reads were error-corrected and collapsed into unique sequences with a nearest-neighbor algorithm that merged closely related sequences to remove PCR and sequencing errors. CDR3 sequences were aligned to IMGT reference sequences to assign V, D and J gene segments. Each retained sequence needed at least a six-nucleotide match to both a V gene segment and a J gene segment. A rearrangement counted as productive if the CDR3 had no stop codons and remained in frame with V and J, and every other rearrangement counted as non-productive. CDR3 was defined according to IMGT convention as the region running from the second conserved V-encoded cysteine to the conserved J-encoded phenylalanine. Sequences without an unambiguous match to a single V gene segment were excluded from the earlier analysis of 450 to 750 of the donors. An earlier analysis of approximately 590 of the donors classified V segments as functional when productive rearrangements were above 56.7% and as segregating when the standard deviation between donors was above 5%. A statistical classification framework was built for diagnosing cytomegalovirus status from the catalog of TCR beta chain sequences. V and J gene assignment, in a later analysis, came from comparing TCR nucleotide sequences with IMGT/GENE-DB human TR gene sequences. In a later analysis, CDR3 sequences and most-parsimonious VDJ recombination scenarios were assigned using the TCRdist pipeline. In a later analysis, each TCR beta chain was defined by its CDR3 amino acid sequence together with its V-gene family, and reads lacking a unique V-gene family were excluded. A later analysis removed 550 to 650 highly shared, low-generation-probability nucleotide sequences to deal with suspected cross-contamination and a sequencing artifact. In a later analysis, a clonal expansion index was calculated for each public chain from normalized within-repertoire ranks of inferred template counts. Generation probabilities in a later analysis came from a VDJ recombination model fitted to out-of-frame rearrangements, and those results were checked against IGoR. In a later analysis, hypergeometric tests were used to score TCR-TCR, TCR-HLA and TCR-CMV co-occurrence, with a repertoire-size bias correction applied to TCR pairs. A later analysis estimated false discovery rates by permuting HLA or CMV assignments 20 times. A later analysis grouped co-occurring TCRs with DBSCAN, adding TCRdist sequence similarity when clustering within HLA-allele-positive subsets. Repertoires with fewer than 30,000 or more than 120,000 public chains were left out of co-occurrence clustering, as were about 5 repertoires with anomalous nucleotide sharing. TCRdb mirrors the immuneACCESS table, restricted to in-frame sequences. Some clones are absent from its copies; in checked studies, under half trace to an unresolved V gene, and the reason for the others is unknown. V and J calls and clone size are those listed in that table; D and trimming were worked out from the DNA. Within this sample are about 140,000 clones, with more than 60% of them counted one time only. The ten biggest clones cover approximately 1.7% of the sample.

The data stem from a study of cytomegalovirus exposure and HLA in healthy donors (dated by TCRdb to about 2017). A note on the overall study: An earlier analysis of about 560 of the donors reported 276 Gb of sequence data and about 120 million unique TCR beta sequences obtained from some 170 million T cells. An early release covering 550 to 700 HLA-typed donors comprised approximately 300 gigabases of sequencing data and around 80 million unique TCR sequences. The genetic ancestry cluster associated with self-reported Caucasian donors included around 76% of the 300 to 450 genotyped donors. The study was designed to test whether signatures of past pathogen exposure could be identified by cataloging public T cell receptors. The study profiled the T cell repertoires of 500 to 800 subjects by immunosequencing and related them to cytomegalovirus serostatus. Along with the roughly 610-subject first cohort, a separate validation cohort of roughly 110 different subjects was used. High-throughput TCR immunosequencing, statistical association of individual TCRs with disease status, and machine learning were combined to predict cytomegalovirus infection status. In a later analysis, previously published TCR beta repertoires from 666 donors were re-analyzed and high-resolution HLA genotyping was added so that TCR occurrence patterns could be studied. Rather than drawing on any new phenotypic data, the later analysis identified candidate immune exposures from TCR beta sequences and the way those sequences occurred across donors. To decide whether each TCR beta V gene segment behaved as functional or pseudogenic, an earlier analysis of approximately 600 of the donors relied on high-throughput TCR beta sequencing. Donor age, sex, ethnicity and CMV serostatus were collected together with the repertoire data. Genome-wide SNP genotypes for about 55% of the roughly 670 donors were used in a later genetic analysis, which treated that subset as a discovery cohort. All discovery cohort repertoires had been generated on a single sequencing platform. Both class I and class II loci were covered by HLA typing, at four-digit resolution. The number of donors typed differed by locus, with roughly 620-630 for A, B, C, DRB1 and DQB1, 522 for DQA1, approximately 570 for DPA1, and around 460 for DPB1. Several DR-DQ haplotypes were handled as single units for association and clustering because linkage in the cohort was strong. On average, 235,054 unique TCR beta nucleotide sequences were sequenced per donor among some 430 genotyped donors of the cohort, with around 19% of those sequences being non-productive.

The cohort consisted of 650 to 850 healthy bone marrow donors. At the time of sampling, all cohort members were nominally healthy, though unrecorded immune exposures were likely present. The donor was CMV seronegative and was included in the group of about 350 seronegative cohort members. Every donor gave a peripheral blood sample, and the peripheral blood mononuclear cells from that sample were used for TCR beta sequencing. The Qiagen DNeasy Blood Extraction Kit was used to extract genomic DNA from the blood cell samples. Findings and caveats that apply to the study as a whole: Most TCR sequences were seen in very few donors, while some public TCRs were found in many individuals. Several of the top co-occurrence clusters appeared to be linked to parvovirus B19, influenza, CMV and Epstein-Barr virus, according to a later analysis. Correlated functional status among segregating V segments might be attributable to linkage disequilibrium, but an unknown experimental factor could not be ruled out. In an earlier analysis of some 540 of the donors, most TCR beta V segments appeared in productive rearrangements about 87% or about 30% of the time, broadly matching IMGT annotations. Because counts were too low, roughly 18 rarely observed V segments, including chromosome 9 orphons, were left out of the earlier analysis of several hundred of the donors. Compared with equally common non-associated chains, HLA-associated TCR beta chains in a later analysis were more clonally expanded and had lower generation probabilities. A further reported finding was that TCR beta sequences accurately predicted the HLA-A and HLA-B alleles for most subjects in the first cohort. In the study, roughly 160 TCR beta chains were listed as associated with cytomegalovirus. In a later analysis, most CMV-associated TCR beta chains were found to appear HLA-restricted, with HLA associations seemingly driven largely by CMV exposure. The classifier was reported to diagnose cytomegalovirus status with high specificity and sensitivity in both the original cohort and the validation cohort. The authors suggested that the approach could potentially be extended to other disease states and immunological phenotypes. Because the 87-base-pair reads could not distinguish some IMGT-functional V segments, including TRBV6-2 and TRBV6-3, those segments were excluded. A group of highly shared sequence variants was considered likely to be a technical artifact of the sequencing pipeline. In a later genetic analysis, a missense DCLRE1C variant was associated with V-gene and J-gene trimming of TCR beta chains, and the association was replicated in an independent cohort. A later analysis found that TCR association rates varied across HLA loci, with DRB1 alleles showing the most associated TCRs and HLA-C alleles the fewest. In a later genetic analysis, fewer N-insertions in productive TCRs were reported among donors in an Asian-associated ancestry cluster than the roughly 700-donor mean. Three of the identified cytomegalovirus-associated TCR beta chains were confirmed in vitro to be specific for cytomegalovirus antigens. HLA typing was unavailable for some donors at each locus, so association tests used only the typed subset. The presence/absence analyses assumed that sequencing depth was roughly uniform across donors, and that assumption may not be true. When HLA alleles, especially DR and DQ, strongly co-occurred, attributing TCR associations to individual alleles was difficult. Only TCR beta chains were sequenced in this cohort, and the absence of alpha or paired-chain data limited detectable features. At a false discovery rate of 0.05, a later analysis linked some 18,000 TCR beta sequences to specific HLA alleles. CMV serostatus was the only immune exposure information available for the cohort.

V is cut by 4 bases and J by 0 bases, and the space between the germline ends is 12 bases. In the germline V gene, CDR1 corresponds to SGDLS and CDR2 to YYNGEE. The CDR3 starts with the cysteine, ends with the phenylalanine, and has 15 residues. Of the read, only the CDR3 DNA is kept; its 45 bases are in frame from base 1. The sequence came from a male donor in good health and CMV-seronegative. The source material was PBMCs. The rearranged chain carries TRBV9 and TRBJ2-3; a confident D gene designation cannot be given. CDR3 region: CASSLSRLSTDTQYF. DNA sequence: TGTGCCAGCAGCCTCAGCAGGCTAAGCACAGATACGCAGTATTTT.